One sample yielded the 32 T cell receptor beta chains listed below, sequenced in a study of T-cell reconstitution after alpha-beta-depleted transplantation in children. This sample's TCRbeta library carried unique molecular identifier barcodes. TCRdb reprocessed the PCR reads with MiXCR, giving one entry per CDR3 protein. The sample holds some 140,000 distinct CDR3 sequences; 9.5% to 10% are singletons and the top ten take around 24%. Sequencing used PBMCs, mostly from graft donor cells, obtained 180 days after TCRalphabeta/CD19-depleted stem cell transplant. These receptors all come from a girl in the first two years of life who had a stem cell transplant for combined immunodeficiency, so the T cells may come from the graft donor.

This clonotype was detected many times. The V gene is TRBV3-1, the J gene TRBJ1-6, with a weak D call TRBD1 (5 bases). The germline V gene has CDR1 LGHDT and CDR2 YNNKEL (reference sequence). The V end lost 3 bases, the J end lost 10 bases, and 10 bases lay between the germline ends. The CDR3 sequence is 13 residues long. The CDR3: CASSHRDGSPLHF. The CDR3, as DNA: TGTGCCAGCAGCCATAGGGACGGGTCACCCCTCCACTTT.

The chain recombines TRBV29-1 with TRBJ2-7, with D unclear. Trimming pared 5 bases from V and 3 bases from J, leaving 8 bases between. Germline CDR1 and CDR2: SQVTM and ANQGSEA. This CDR3 is built from 11 residues. Here the CDR3 reads CSVTLNYEQYF. CDR3 sequence (DNA): TGCAGCGTTACCTTAAACTACGAGCAGTACTTC.

This chain uses TRBV29-1 with TRBJ2-2; either TRBD1 or TRBD2 may fit D (6 bases each). V was clipped by 7 bases and J by 6 bases, with 18 bases between them. The CDR3 covers 14 residues. Germline CDR1 and CDR2: SQVTM and ANQGSEA. The CDR3 DNA follows: TGCAGCGCTGGGGGCAGTCGGAGGGCCGGGGAGCTGTTTTTT. Translated, it gives CSAGGSRRAGELFF.

This clonotype came up a few times. The chain links TRBV6-2 or TRBV6-3 to TRBJ2-4; D unresolved. The CDR3 contains 18 residues. The germline V gene has CDR1 MNHEY and CDR2 SVGEGT. The V end was cut by 3 bases, the J end by 0 bases, with 18 bases between. The CDR3: CASSYSLGDRLAKNIQYF. Here the CDR3 DNA reads TGTGCCAGCAGTTATAGCCTCGGAGATCGGTTAGCCAAAAACATTCAGTACTTC.

This clonotype was seen only a few times. This chain joins TRBV7-2 and TRBJ2-7; D might be TRBD2 (7 bases). The CDR3 length is 16 residues. V lost 5 bases, J lost 2 bases, and 19 bases lay in between. From germline, CDR1 is SGHTA and CDR2 FQGNSA. The CDR3 loop is CASSGGRGQGTYEQYF. The CDR3 bases are TGTGCCAGCAGCGGAGGGAGGGGCCAGGGGACCTACGAGCAGTACTTC.

This clonotype was observed a handful of times. V is TRBV20-1 and J is TRBJ2-7; TRBD1 agrees at 7 bases. V gave up 6 bases and J gave up 3 bases; unmatched junction bases: 8. This CDR3 has 13 amino acids. CDR1 and CDR2 from the germline V gene are DFQATT and SNEGSKA (reference sequence). CDR3 DNA: TGCAGTGCACCCCGACAGGGCGGCTACGAGCAGTACTTC. It encodes CSAPRQGGYEQYF.

This clonotype appeared a few times. V is TRBV4-3 and J is TRBJ1-5; 9 nucleotides line up with TRBD1. The junction had 9 bases not matched to a gene; V was cut back by 0 bases and J by 9 bases. This CDR3 region has 16 residues. The germline V gene has CDR1 LGHNA and CDR2 YSLEER. CDR3 DNA: TGCGCCAGCAGCCAAGATTTCAGGACAGGGGCCCCGCCCCAGCATTTT. Translation gives CASSQDFRTGAPPQHF.

This clonotype occurred a few times. This rearrangement joins TRBV15 to TRBJ2-5; 8 nucleotides agree with TRBD2. The germline CDR1 and CDR2 sequences are LNHNV and YYDKDF (reference sequence). The length of the CDR3 is 17 residues. The V gene end was trimmed by 8 bases and the J gene end by 6 bases; junction bases not matched to a gene: 20. CDR3 DNA sequence: TGTGCCACCGGCAAAGGGAACGGGAGGGCCGGAAGGCAGACCCAGTACTTC. Protein product: CATGKGNGRAGRQTQYF.

With regard to this clonotype: At one end the junction does not follow the germline gene, possibly because of a read error. The genes are TRBV12-3 or TRBV12-4 and TRBJ2-2, with 7 positions matching TRBD2. CDR3 length: 17 amino acids. The CDR3 is CASILKRGRANSGELFF. The CDR3, as DNA: TGTGCCAGCATCCTTAAGCGGGGTAGAGCGAACTCCGGGGAGCTGTTTTTT.

The J gene is TRBJ1-5, the V gene TRBV5-6; no clear D. V shed 1 base and J shed 7 bases, with 6 bases lying between them. Germline V lookup: CDR1 SGHDT, CDR2 YYEEEE. This CDR3 is built from 12 residues. The CDR3 DNA is TGTGCCAGCAGCTTGTTGGGACAGCCCCAGCATTTT. This translates into CASSLLGQPQHF.

The gene calls are TRBV10-2 and TRBJ2-5; TRBD1 matches at 7 bases. CDR3 length: 13 residues. V trimming: 7 bases; J trimming: 1 base; junction bases outside the gene matches: 3. From germline, CDR1 is WSHSY and CDR2 SAAADI. The CDR3 DNA follows: TGCGCCAGCACCGGACAGGTCCAAGAGACCCAGTACTTC. This gives the protein CASTGQVQETQYF.

The chain links TRBV5-1 to TRBJ2-3; 8 nucleotides line up with TRBD1. This CDR3 has 17 residues. V trimming: 3 bases; J trimming: 0 bases; junction bases outside the gene matches: 9. The germline V gene encodes CDR1 SGHRS and CDR2 YFSETQ. The DNA of the CDR3 is TGCGCCAGCAGCTCGGGGACAGGAGCTACTAGCACAGATACGCAGTATTTT. Amino acids: CASSSGTGATSTDTQYF.

This clonotype has only a few counts. CDR3 coding DNA: TGTGCCATCAGTGACACTAGGGGTCCAGATACGCAGTATTTT. Protein: CAISDTRGPDTQYF. The chain joins TRBV10-3 to TRBJ2-3; either TRBD1 or TRBD2 may fit D (5 bases each). V was cut by 3 bases and J by 4 bases, with 11 bases left in between. Germline CDR1 reads ENHRY; CDR2 reads SYGVKD. The CDR3 sequence is 14 residues long.

This clonotype has just a few counts. The chain has TRBV20-1 and TRBJ2-1; 8 bases are a match to TRBD2. This CDR3 has 15 amino acids. CDR1 and CDR2 from the germline V gene are DFQATT and SNEGSKA (reference sequence). The ends lost 4 bases at V and 0 bases at J; junction bases unmatched: 5. The CDR3 sequence is CSAIAGLSSYNEQFF. CDR3 in DNA: TGCAGTGCTATAGCGGGGCTAAGCTCCTACAATGAGCAGTTCTTC.

Ten or more counts support this clonotype. The CDR3 loop is CSARESGRAYNEQFF. In DNA, the CDR3 is TGCAGTGCTAGAGAAAGCGGGAGGGCCTACAATGAGCAGTTCTTC. This chain joins TRBV20-1 and TRBJ2-1; TRBD2 agrees at 10 bases. V shed 0 bases and J 2 bases; nucleotides not matched to a gene: 1. The CDR3 has 15 residues. Germline values: CDR1 DFQATT, CDR2 SNEGSKA (reference sequence).

The CDR3 DNA is TGTACCTGCACCTATCATCAACCGGGGGGGTATTACACCGGGGAGCTGTTTTTT. Protein product: CTCTYHQPGGYYTGELFF. The chain couples TRBV2 to TRBJ2-2; 8 bases are a match to TRBD2. The CDR3 extends over 18 amino acids. In germline, CDR1 is SNHLY, CDR2 FYNNEI.

This clonotype has just a few counts. This rearrangement joins TRBV7-3 to TRBJ2-1; D gene uncertain. CDR3 length equals 19 residues. CDR1 is SGHTA and CDR2 is FQGTGA in the germline V gene. V shed 2 bases and J shed 0 bases, with 20 bases lying between them. For the CDR3, the DNA is TGTGCCAGCAGCTTACGGAGTAAGACGCCACCAAGCTCCTACAATGAGCAGTTCTTC. Its translation: CASSLRSKTPPSSYNEQFF.

This clonotype appeared many times. The J gene is TRBJ1-4, the V gene TRBV9, with 9 nucleotides matching TRBD1. This CDR3 comprises 14 residues. V was clipped by 3 bases and J by 6 bases; unmatched bases: 3. Germline V lookup: CDR1 SGDLS, CDR2 YYNGEE. The CDR3 region is CASSAGQGYEKLFF. DNA for the CDR3: TGTGCCAGCAGCGCGGGACAGGGCTATGAAAAACTGTTTTTT.

The V call is TRBV20-1, the J call TRBJ2-7; D unresolved. The ends were cut back, 6 bases at V and 3 bases at J, with 9 bases in the middle. The CDR3 spans 11 residues. CDR1 and CDR2 from the germline V gene are DFQATT and SNEGSKA (reference sequence). In nucleotides, the CDR3 is TGCAGTGCCTTGGTAGGCTACGAGCAGTACTTC. Residues: CSALVGYEQYF.

This sequence joins TRBV27 and TRBJ2-2, with D unresolved. Trimming cost V 6 bases and J 7 bases, with 9 bases left between them. Germline V lookup: CDR1 MNHEY, CDR2 SMNVEV (reference sequence). The CDR3 runs 12 residues. Here the CDR3 reads CASRPTLGELFF. CDR3 DNA: TGTGCCAGCAGACCTACTCTCGGGGAGCTGTTTTTT.

This clonotype was seen many times. The chain couples TRBV15 to TRBJ2-5; perhaps TRBD1 as D (5 bases). The CDR3 contains 19 residues. The germline CDR1 and CDR2 sequences are LNHNV and YYDKDF (reference sequence). Trimming took 2 bases from V and 10 from J, leaving 32 bases between them. For the CDR3, the DNA is TGTGCCACCAGCAGATCAGGGATCATGGAAGGGGCCCTGTTCGGTGACCAGTACTTC. Its translation: CATSRSGIMEGALFGDQYF.

This clonotype has just a few counts. The chain uses TRBV5-1 and TRBJ2-1; D is perhaps TRBD2 (6 bases). CDR1 is SGHRS and CDR2 is YFSETQ in the germline V gene. CDR3 length: 17 amino acids. V was trimmed by 4 bases and J by 3 bases, leaving 20 bases between them. The CDR3, as DNA: TGCGCCAGCAGCACAGGACCACGGGACTGGGGCTACAATGAGCAGTTCTTC. Its translation: CASSTGPRDWGYNEQFF.

This clonotype was picked up a small number of times. Written as DNA, the CDR3 is TGCAGTTGGGTTTACACAGGGGCCTCCTACGAGCAGTACTTC. Translating it yields CSWVYTGASYEQYF. V is TRBV20-1 and J is TRBJ2-7, with 7 bases aligning to TRBD1. Trimming removed 8 bases from V and 0 bases from J; junction bases left unmatched: 10. This CDR3 has 14 residues. Germline V gene data show CDR1 as DFQATT and CDR2 as SNEGSKA (reference sequence).

The chain combines TRBV7-9 with TRBJ1-2, with D uncertain. Germline values: CDR1 SEHNR, CDR2 FQNEAQ (reference sequence). The V and J ends lost 6 bases and 2 bases respectively, with 13 bases between them. This CDR3 spans 14 amino acids. CDR3 coding DNA: TGTGCCAGCAGACCCCCCGACCTAAACTATGGCTACACCTTC. Protein: CASRPPDLNYGYTF.

This clonotype has a handful of counts. This sequence joins TRBV20-1 and TRBJ2-3, with 10 bases identical to TRBD2. J lost 3 bases, V lost 5 bases, and 8 bases had no gene match. From germline, CDR1 is DFQATT and CDR2 SNEGSKA (reference sequence). This CDR3 comprises 15 residues. The CDR3 bases are TGCAGTGCTTTTCAGCGGGAGGGCCATACAGATACGCAGTATTTT. This translates into CSAFQREGHTDTQYF.

The chain links TRBV20-1 to TRBJ2-7; perhaps TRBD2 as D (5 bases). Trimming left V 3 bases short and J 3 bases short, with 18 bases between. This CDR3 has 15 residues. The germline gives CDR1 DFQATT, CDR2 SNEGSKA (reference sequence). The CDR3 spells CSASSPGPGIYEQYF. The CDR3 DNA is TGCAGTGCTAGTTCCCCGGGTCCGGGAATCTACGAGCAGTACTTC.

This clonotype showed up just a few times. The V call is TRBV20-1, the J call TRBJ2-7; 11 bases are a match to TRBD1. CDR1 and CDR2 from the germline V gene are DFQATT and SNEGSKA (reference sequence). The ends lost 3 bases at V and 4 bases at J; junction bases unmatched: 5. The CDR3 extends over 14 amino acids. The CDR3 sequence: CSASWDRGIYEQYF. The CDR3 DNA sequence: TGCAGTGCTAGTTGGGACAGGGGGATATACGAGCAGTACTTC.

The chain has TRBV7-3 and TRBJ2-2; D is unresolved. Trimming removed 3 bases from V and 1 base from J, with 15 bases in between. CDR3 length equals 17 residues. Germline lookup yields CDR1 SGHTA and CDR2 FQGTGA. CDR3 DNA sequence: TGTGCCAGCAGCTTGGGTACCCCTCTCGGGAACACCGGGGAGCTGTTTTTT. Protein sequence: CASSLGTPLGNTGELFF.

In this sample, this clonotype turned up a few times. The chain links TRBV24-1 to TRBJ2-7, with 7 positions matching TRBD1. The CDR3 spans 15 residues. The germline V gene has CDR1 KGHDR and CDR2 SFDVKD. The trim removed 6 bases at V and 2 bases at J, leaving 9 bases unmatched. CDR3 in DNA: TGTGCCACCAGTCGATCGGGCCAGGGGGCCTACGAGCAGTACTTC. Its translation is CATSRSGQGAYEQYF.

This clonotype turned up a few times. The chain recombines TRBV27 with TRBJ2-3; 14 nucleotides line up with TRBD2. CDR3 size: 16 residues. V lost 6 bases and J lost 4; bases outside the gene matches: 6. Germline V CDR1 and CDR2: MNHEY, SMNVEV (reference sequence). This chain's CDR3 is CASSWGLAGVPDTQYF. In DNA form, the CDR3 reads TGTGCCAGCAGCTGGGGACTAGCGGGGGTCCCAGATACGCAGTATTTT.

This clonotype turned up a few times. This chain uses TRBV6-1 with TRBJ2-7; D is tentatively TRBD1 or TRBD2 (7 bases each). CDR1 and CDR2 from the germline V gene are MNHNS and SASEGT. V shed 5 bases and J shed 5 bases, with 16 bases lying between them. The CDR3 runs 14 residues. In DNA, the CDR3 is TGTGCCAGCAGTCTGCAGGGGGGGAAGAACGAGCAGTACTTC. Translation: CASSLQGGKNEQYF.

This clonotype was seen a handful of times. The chain uses TRBV29-1 and TRBJ2-7, with TRBD1 matching 11 bases. J was trimmed by 5 bases and V by 7 bases; bases with no gene match: 4. The germline gives CDR1 SQVTM, CDR2 ANQGSEA. The CDR3 covers 12 residues. In nucleotides, the CDR3 is TGCAGCGCTCGGACAGGGGGCCACGAGCAGTACTTC. It translates to CSARTGGHEQYF.